This T cell receptor beta chain came from a study of T cells after yellow fever vaccination. Study outcomes and limitations: The bulk population could contribute abundant contaminating clonotypes to FACS-sorted repertoires.

Worth noting for this clonotype: Its target is unknown.

TCRdb reanalysed the 5' RACE reads using MiXCR and keeps one entry per CDR3 protein. This table holds 170,000 or so distinct CDR3 sequences, about a tenth found once. This clonotype originated in a man younger than 35 who received the YFV17D yellow fever vaccine. The material sequenced was CD8+ T cells sorted from PBMCs, taken 45 days after the yellow fever booster vaccination.

CDR3 in DNA: TGTGCCATCAGTGAGTCGAAGCAGGGCTCTGAAAAACTGTTTTTT. Encoded protein: CAISESKQGSEKLFF. The chain is built from TRBV10-3 and TRBJ1-4; a weak D match, TRBD1 (5 bases). The germline gives CDR1 ENHRY, CDR2 SYGVKD. Trimming removed 0 bases at V and 7 bases at J, with 12 bases between. The CDR3 is 15 residues long.